This TCR beta chain stems from a study of T-cell reconstitution after alpha-beta-depleted transplantation in children. The V segment lost 4 bases and the J segment 3 bases; nucleotides outside the gene matches: 2. CDR3 length: 14 residues. During its preparation, the TCRbeta library received unique molecular identifiers. TCRdb re-called the PCR reads through MiXCR, storing one row per CDR3 protein. The profile shows over 150,000 distinct CDR3 sequences, roughly 6.6% of them singletons. General study points: Most T-cell counts and diversity one year after the transplant came from T cells that were newly produced. Recipient T cells and thymic progenitors that survived were the source of the high TCRbeta diversity seen at day 60 in some patients. Several hundred rapidly expanded clones from non-depleted graft cells reportedly supplied alpha-beta T cells about two months post-transplant.

The table lists this clonotype with many counts. The antigen is undetermined. The sequence came from a boy between 2 and 10 years old with acute lymphoblastic leukemia, due to receive a stem cell transplant. The chain combines TRBV12-3 or TRBV12-4 with TRBJ2-4; 8 nucleotides align to TRBD1. Source: PBMCs, taken before TCRalphabeta/CD19-depleted stem cell transplant. The CDR3 DNA reads TGTGCCAGCAGTTCGGGACAGGACAAAAACATTCAGTACTTC. Residues: CASSSGQDKNIQYF.